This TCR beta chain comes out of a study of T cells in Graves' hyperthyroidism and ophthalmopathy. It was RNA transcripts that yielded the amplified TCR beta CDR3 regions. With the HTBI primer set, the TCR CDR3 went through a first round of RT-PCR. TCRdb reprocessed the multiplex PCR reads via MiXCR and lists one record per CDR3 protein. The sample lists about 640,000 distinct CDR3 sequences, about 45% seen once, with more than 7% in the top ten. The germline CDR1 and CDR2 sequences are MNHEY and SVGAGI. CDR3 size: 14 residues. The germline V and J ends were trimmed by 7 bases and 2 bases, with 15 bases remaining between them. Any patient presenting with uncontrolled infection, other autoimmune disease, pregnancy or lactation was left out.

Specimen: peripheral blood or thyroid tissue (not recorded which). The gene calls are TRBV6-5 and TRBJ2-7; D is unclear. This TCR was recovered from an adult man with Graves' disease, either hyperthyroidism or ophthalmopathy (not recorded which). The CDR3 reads CASKNLGYPYEQYF. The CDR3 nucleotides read TGTGCCAGCAAAAACCTGGGTTACCCCTACGAGCAGTACTTC.